A single sample is the source of the 14 T cell receptor beta chains below, sequenced in a study of beta chain features in type 1 diabetes. Of the isolated RNA, all was reverse transcribed, and so the sequenced material was expressed TCRB transcripts. The protocol was immunoSEQ multiplex PCR, while the TCRdb copy is restricted to in-frame clones and leaves out a portion. The data contain 300,000 to 350,000 clones, 8% of them seen just once; the ten biggest clones take up less than 0.5%. Sequencing was done on a sample of central memory CD4+ T cells from blood. The receptor source for this set is a young woman in good health.

The chain carries TRBV5-6 and TRBJ2-6; 9 bases agree with TRBD1. Germline CDR1 reads SGHDT; CDR2 reads YYEEEE. This CDR3 spans 17 amino acids. V shed 0 bases, J shed 2 bases, and the junction held 3 bases outside the gene matches. CDR3 protein: CASSLGQGVPGANVLTF. CDR3 DNA: TGTGCCAGCAGCTTGGGACAGGGGGTTCCTGGGGCCAACGTCCTGACTTTC.

In its sample, this clone was seen many times. At one boundary the junction diverges from the germline segment, which might be a read error. The chain links TRBV2 to TRBJ2-1, with a weak D call TRBD2 (5 bases). Looked up from germline, CDR1 is SNHLY and CDR2 is FYNNEI. There are 13 residues in the CDR3. DNA of the CDR3: TGTGCCAGCAGTGAAGCGCCACTAGTTCCGGGGATCTTC. Translated: CASSEAPLVPGIF.

This clone was counted between two and nine times. The gene calls are TRBV28 and TRBJ2-5; 7 bases line up with TRBD2. The J call is in doubt because the DNA end fits TRBJ2-7 better. The CDR3 consists of 13 residues. The germline V gene has CDR1 MDHEN and CDR2 SYDVKM. CDR3 region: CATRVSGYYEQYF. The CDR3 DNA follows: TGTGCCACCCGGGTTAGCGGGTACTACGAGCAGTACTTC.

In its sample, this clone was seen a few times. This chain links TRBV7-9 with TRBJ2-5, with a possible D match to TRBD2 (5 bases). Germline V gene lookup returns CDR1 SEHNR and CDR2 FQNEAQ (reference sequence). V lost 1 base to trimming and J lost 3 bases, with 12 bases between them. The CDR3 runs to 15 residues. This CDR3 reads CASSLERAREETQYF. In nucleotides, the CDR3 is TGTGCCAGCAGCTTAGAGAGGGCAAGGGAAGAGACCCAGTACTTC.

This clone was found many times. The chain uses TRBV7-2 and TRBJ2-7; TRBD1 matches at 7 bases. The CDR3 is 14 residues long. In germline, CDR1 is SGHTA, CDR2 FQGNSA. V gave up 5 bases and J gave up 1 base; unmatched junction bases: 5. The DNA for the CDR3 is TGTGCCAGCAGCCCTGTACAGGGGTCCTACGAGCAGTACTTC. Amino acid sequence: CASSPVQGSYEQYF.

This clone was found many times. V usage is TRBV5-1 and J usage is TRBJ2-3, with 9 bases matching TRBD2. CDR1 is SGHRS, CDR2 YFSETQ, per germline. This CDR3 comprises 15 residues. V was pared by 0 bases and J by 2 bases, with 1 base of the junction left unmatched. Here the CDR3 DNA reads TGCGCCAGCAGCTTGGCTAGCGGGACCACAGATACGCAGTATTTT. Translation gives CASSLASGTTDTQYF.

The sample holds a few counts of this clone. The chain couples TRBV18 to TRBJ2-1, with a tentative D call TRBD1 (5 bases). The V gene's germline CDR1 is KGHSH and CDR2 LQKENI. The V gene lost 3 bases and the J gene lost 3 bases, with 12 bases spanning the gap. The CDR3 totals 15 residues. The CDR3 region has the DNA TGTGCCAGCTCACCCGGACACTTTGACTACAATGAGCAGTTCTTC. It codes for CASSPGHFDYNEQFF.

This clone turned up a few times. This chain uses TRBV2 with TRBJ2-2, with D tentatively TRBD1 (5 bases). Trimming took 7 bases from V and 7 from J, leaving 16 bases between them. CDR1 is SNHLY, CDR2 FYNNEI, per germline. The CDR3 length is 14 residues. The CDR3 region has the DNA TGTGCCAGCAATGGACACAAGAGTGGCGGGGAGCTGTTTTTT. This gives the protein CASNGHKSGGELFF. Filled out from reference TRBV2 and TRBJ2-2, the complete variable domain reads EPEVTQTPSHQVTQMGQEVILRCVPISNHLYFYWYRQILGQKVEFLVSFYNNEISEKSEIFDDQFSVERPDGSNFTLKIRSTKLEDSAMYFCASNGHKSGGELFFGEGSRLTVL.

This clone was counted between two and nine times. The chain combines TRBV7-2 with TRBJ2-5; D is unresolved. The CDR3 has 13 amino acids. Trimming removed 5 bases from V and 4 bases from J, with 11 bases in between. The germline CDR1 and CDR2 sequences are SGHTA and FQGNSA. CDR3 protein: CASSGNSRETQYF. CDR3 coding DNA: TGTGCCAGCAGCGGGAATAGCCGAGAGACCCAGTACTTC.

The gene calls are TRBV18 and TRBJ2-6; D unresolved. Germline lookup yields CDR1 KGHSH and CDR2 LQKENI. The CDR3 runs to 16 residues. V was shortened by 2 bases and J by 1 base, with 9 bases between the two germline ends. As DNA, the CDR3 is TGTGCCAGCTCACCATGGGATCGATCTGGGGCCAACGTCCTGACTTTC. Amino acids: CASSPWDRSGANVLTF.

This clone was detected a few times. The chain links TRBV7-2 to TRBJ1-2; 7 bases line up with TRBD1. CDR3 length equals 13 residues. Germline CDR1 and CDR2: SGHTA and FQGNSA. V dropped 1 base and J dropped 8; count of bases not matched to a gene: 4. CDR3 sequence: CASSLVQGRGYTF. DNA for the CDR3: TGTGCCAGCAGCTTAGTACAGGGGAGAGGCTACACCTTC.

This clone was counted between two and nine times. The V call is TRBV18, the J call TRBJ2-7; 7 positions match TRBD1. CDR1 and CDR2 from the germline V gene are KGHSH and LQKENI. Trimming took 6 bases from V and 5 from J; bases not matched to a gene: 7. The CDR3 is made up of 13 amino acids. The CDR3 DNA follows: TGTGCCAGCTCCCAGACAGGGACGAACGAGCAGTACTTC. It translates to CASSQTGTNEQYF.

This clone has just a few counts. The chain is built from TRBV10-3 and TRBJ2-3; possibly TRBD1 for D (5 bases). CDR1 ENHRY and CDR2 SYGVKD come from the germline V gene. Trimming took 3 bases from V and 6 from J, leaving 16 bases between them. The CDR3 is 15 amino acids. The CDR3 is CAISDRKGFVDTQYF. In nucleotides, the CDR3 is TGTGCCATCAGTGATCGGAAGGGGTTTGTTGATACGCAGTATTTT.

This clone showed up just a few times. CDR3 coding DNA: TGTGCCAGCAGCCCTTTGTCCGTGTCGGGAGAGCAGTTCTTC. It translates to CASSPLSVSGEQFF. This chain uses TRBV7-2 with TRBJ2-1; possible D gene TRBD2, 5 bases. Trimming took off 5 bases at V and 10 bases at J, with 18 bases between the two ends. This CDR3 is built from 14 residues. CDR1 is SGHTA and CDR2 is FQGNSA in the germline V gene. The entire variable domain, with the rest obtained from reference TRBV7-2 and TRBJ2-1, is as follows: GAGVSQSPSNKVTEKGKDVELRCDPISGHTALYWYRQSLGQGLEFLIYFQGNSAPDKSGLPSDRFSAERTGGSVSTLTIQRTQQEDSAVYLCASSPLSVSGEQFFGPGTRLTVL.